Shown below are 10 T cell receptor beta chains from a single sample sequenced in a study of vaccination and CD4 T cells after COVID-19. No antigen has been assigned to these receptors. Sequenced with the Oncomine TCR Beta short-read assay was DNA taken from cultured CD4+ T cells. TCRdb reanalysed the PCR reads using MiXCR and keeps one entry per CDR3 protein. The repertoire has over 15,000 distinct CDR3 sequences, approximately 70% of them found once; the top ten carry roughly 5%. Treatment specified: approximately 10-day PBMC culture with coronavirus spike peptide pools or control peptides (ViraFEST assay). Sample: CD4+ T cells from blood, cultured in vitro. The receptors come from a human donor who had recovered from COVID-19.

The chain has TRBV6-2 or TRBV6-3 and TRBJ2-2, with D maybe TRBD1 (6 bases). Between the trimmed V and J ends, which lost 7 bases and 4 bases, there was a span of 16 bases. The length of the CDR3 is 15 residues. Germline V CDR1 and CDR2: MNHEY, SVGEGT. The CDR3 nucleotides are TGTGCCAGCAAACCGGGACAAGTTATCACCGGGGAGCTGTTTTTT. Translating it yields CASKPGQVITGELFF.

The chain has TRBV6-5 and TRBJ1-4; no definite D call. CDR3 length equals 16 residues. Per germline, CDR1 MNHEY and CDR2 SVGAGI. V gave up 2 bases and J gave up 8 bases, with 18 bases separating them. The DNA of the CDR3 is TGTGCCAGCAGTTACGGGTCTCTAGGGAGTCGGGAAAAACTGTTTTTT. This codes for CASSYGSLGSREKLFF.

This clonotype was counted between two and nine times. The chain couples TRBV7-6 to TRBJ1-1; no reliable D call. This CDR3 is 13 amino acids long. Deletions cut 4 bases from V and 4 bases from J, with 10 bases between. CDR1 and CDR2 (germline): SGHVS, FNYEAQ. The CDR3 coding sequence is TGTGCCAGCAGCTATCTTGGGCCCACTGAAGCTTTCTTT. Translated: CASSYLGPTEAFF.

This chain uses TRBV18 with TRBJ1-5; D remains ambiguous. The germline gives CDR1 KGHSH, CDR2 LQKENI. The ends were cut back, 2 bases at V and 3 bases at J, with 11 bases in the middle. The CDR3 covers 15 residues. The CDR3 bases are TGTGCCAGCTCACCAGTTCTAGGAAACAATCAGCCCCAGCATTTT. Protein sequence: CASSPVLGNNQPQHF.

The chain joins TRBV19 to TRBJ2-7; 8 bases agree with TRBD2. This CDR3 is 15 amino acids long. Trimming at V came to 5 bases and at J to 3 bases, leaving 9 bases not matched to a gene. Germline V lookup: CDR1 LNHDA, CDR2 SQIVND (reference sequence). The CDR3, as DNA: TGTGCCAGTAGTGCGGGGAGGCTAGCGGGCTACGAGCAGTACTTC. Protein sequence: CASSAGRLAGYEQYF.

CDR3 in amino acids: CASSSGTANSPLHF. The DNA for the CDR3 is TGTGCCAGCAGCTCCGGGACAGCTAATTCACCCCTCCACTTT. The V call is TRBV7-2, the J call TRBJ1-6, with 7 bases lining up with TRBD1. Germline V gives CDR1 SGHTA, CDR2 FQGNSA. V dropped 4 bases and J dropped 6; count of bases not matched to a gene: 3. CDR3 size: 14 residues.

This clonotype was detected once. The V gene is TRBV20-1, the J gene TRBJ2-3; 7 bases align to TRBD2. The CDR3 runs 16 residues. The V gene end was trimmed by 1 base and the J gene end by 2 bases; junction bases not matched to a gene: 9. Germline loops: CDR1 DFQATT, CDR2 SNEGSKA (reference sequence). The CDR3 DNA sequence: TGCAGTGCTAGAGGGGGGGGGGAGGGACCCACAGATACGCAGTATTTT. As protein: CSARGGGEGPTDTQYF.

The chain recombines TRBV18 with TRBJ1-1; D not certain. This CDR3 is built from 16 residues. Trimming left V 3 bases short and J 1 base short, with 15 bases between. Germline lookup yields CDR1 KGHSH and CDR2 LQKENI. The CDR3 sequence is CASSPTDRARNTEAFF. The CDR3 nucleotides are TGTGCCAGCTCACCTACTGACCGCGCGCGGAACACTGAAGCTTTCTTT.

This rearrangement joins TRBV20-1 to TRBJ2-1, with TRBD2 identical over 8 bases. V shed 1 base and J 3 bases; nucleotides not matched to a gene: 8. Germline values: CDR1 DFQATT, CDR2 SNEGSKA (reference sequence). This CDR3 has 16 amino acids. The CDR3 is CSARVPSGRNYNEQFF. In DNA, the CDR3 is TGCAGTGCTAGAGTCCCGAGCGGGAGAAACTACAATGAGCAGTTCTTC.

This rearrangement joins TRBV15 to TRBJ1-1; tentative D call: TRBD1 (5 bases). Germline-derived CDR1 and CDR2 are LNHNV and YYDKDF (reference sequence). CDR3 size: 13 residues. Deletions cut 3 bases from V and 2 bases from J, with 7 bases between. In nucleotides, the CDR3 is TGTGCCACCAGCAGGGGGCCAAACACTGAAGCTTTCTTT. It yields the protein CATSRGPNTEAFF.